Included here is one T cell receptor beta chain sequence, with context. Measured with immunoSEQ multiplex PCR; TCRdb has only the in-frame clones, and not every one. The table shows 100,000 to 150,000 clones, with approximately 89% occurring only once. This record belongs to a study of blood T cell repertoires in COVID-19. The CDR3 contains 16 residues. Sequences were obtained from peripheral blood. The chain uses TRBV21-1 and TRBJ2-3; the table's D call TRBD1 went unverified against the DNA. TRBV21-1 corresponds to a pseudogene. The clonotype originates from a woman of 80 years or more with COVID-19, enrolled during active disease. In nucleotides, the CDR3 is TGTGCCAGCAGCAAGAGGACAGAAAACCGCACAGATACGCAGTATTTT. Protein product: CASSKRTENRTDTQYF.